Detailed here is one T cell receptor (beta chain). Its target is unknown. Prepared libraries of TCR beta cDNA carried unique molecular identifiers. About 500,000 cDNA molecules were obtained per 1 to 10 million input T cells. TCRdb re-called the PCR reads through MiXCR, storing one row per CDR3 protein. Of roughly 600,000 distinct CDR3 sequences detected, roughly 45% appear once; the ten largest clones hold 1.7%. This entry is derived from a study of post-analysis software for immune sequencing data. Study at large: Recorded subtypes: relapsing-remitting, secondary progressive, progressive-relapsing; some patients unannotated.

V was clipped by 4 bases and J by 2 bases; unmatched bases: 3. The CDR3 length is 15 residues. Germline CDR1 MNHNS, CDR2 SASEGT. The study, taken as a whole, reports: Patients had higher frequencies than controls of roughly five TRBV segments, including TRBV5-6, TRBV5-1 and TRBV20-1.

The receptor comes from a girl between 10 and 17 years old with multiple sclerosis. The sequencing input was blood. The chain joins TRBV6-1 to TRBJ2-3, with 10 positions matching TRBD2. The chain's CDR3 is CASSVGTSVTDTQYF. CDR3 sequence (DNA): TGTGCCAGCAGTGTCGGGACTAGCGTCACAGATACGCAGTATTTT.